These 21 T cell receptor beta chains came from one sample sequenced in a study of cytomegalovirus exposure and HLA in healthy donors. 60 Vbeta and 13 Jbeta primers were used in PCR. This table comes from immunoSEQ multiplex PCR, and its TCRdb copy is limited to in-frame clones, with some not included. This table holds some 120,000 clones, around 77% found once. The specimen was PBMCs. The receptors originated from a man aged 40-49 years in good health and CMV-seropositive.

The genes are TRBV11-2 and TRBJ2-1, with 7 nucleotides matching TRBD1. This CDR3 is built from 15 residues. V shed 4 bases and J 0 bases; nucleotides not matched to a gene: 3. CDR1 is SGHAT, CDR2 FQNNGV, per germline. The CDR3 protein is CASSSTGNSYNEQFF. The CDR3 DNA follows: TGTGCCAGCAGCTCGACAGGGAACTCCTACAATGAGCAGTTCTTC.

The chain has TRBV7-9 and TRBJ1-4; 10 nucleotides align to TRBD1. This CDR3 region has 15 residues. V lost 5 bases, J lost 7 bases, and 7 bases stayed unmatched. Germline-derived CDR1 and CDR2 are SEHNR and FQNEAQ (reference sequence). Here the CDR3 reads CASSPDRGLGEKLFF. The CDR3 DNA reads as TGTGCCAGCAGCCCCGACAGGGGGCTGGGTGAAAAACTGTTTTTT.

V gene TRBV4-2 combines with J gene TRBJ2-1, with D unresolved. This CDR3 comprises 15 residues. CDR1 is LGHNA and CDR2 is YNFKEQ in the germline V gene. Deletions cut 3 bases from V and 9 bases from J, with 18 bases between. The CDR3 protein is CASSHSHSYGGEQFF. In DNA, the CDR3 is TGTGCCAGCAGCCATTCCCACTCATACGGTGGTGAGCAGTTCTTC.

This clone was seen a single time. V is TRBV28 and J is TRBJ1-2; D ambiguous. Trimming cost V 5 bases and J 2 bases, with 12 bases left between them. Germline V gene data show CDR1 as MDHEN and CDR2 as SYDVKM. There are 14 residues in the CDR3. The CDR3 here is CASSPPVGNYGYTF. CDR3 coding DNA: TGTGCCAGCAGTCCCCCGGTCGGGAACTATGGCTACACCTTC.

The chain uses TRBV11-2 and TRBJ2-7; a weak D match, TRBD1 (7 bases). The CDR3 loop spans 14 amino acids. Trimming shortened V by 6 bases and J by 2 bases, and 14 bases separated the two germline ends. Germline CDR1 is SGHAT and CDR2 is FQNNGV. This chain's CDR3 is CASSAQGGTYEQYF. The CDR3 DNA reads TGTGCCAGCAGTGCGCAGGGGGGCACCTACGAGCAGTACTTC.

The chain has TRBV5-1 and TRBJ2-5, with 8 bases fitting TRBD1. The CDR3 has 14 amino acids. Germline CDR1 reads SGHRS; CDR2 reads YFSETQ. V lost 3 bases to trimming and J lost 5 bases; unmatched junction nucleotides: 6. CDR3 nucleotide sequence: TGCGCCAGCAGCTCAGGACAGGGTTGGGAGACCCAGTACTTC. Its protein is CASSSGQGWETQYF.

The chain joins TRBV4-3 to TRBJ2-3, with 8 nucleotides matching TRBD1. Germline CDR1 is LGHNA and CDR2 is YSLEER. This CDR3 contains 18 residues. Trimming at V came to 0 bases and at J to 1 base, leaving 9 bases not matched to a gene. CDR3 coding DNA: TGCGCCAGCAGCCAAGATCTCATCGACAGGGGAGGCACAGATACGCAGTATTTT. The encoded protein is CASSQDLIDRGGTDTQYF.

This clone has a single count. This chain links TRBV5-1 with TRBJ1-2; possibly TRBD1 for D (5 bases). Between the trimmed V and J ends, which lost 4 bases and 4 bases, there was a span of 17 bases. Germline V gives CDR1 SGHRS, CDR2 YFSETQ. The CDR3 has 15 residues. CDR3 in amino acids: CASSGEFQGSYGYTF. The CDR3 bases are TGCGCCAGCAGCGGGGAATTTCAGGGTAGCTATGGCTACACCTTC.

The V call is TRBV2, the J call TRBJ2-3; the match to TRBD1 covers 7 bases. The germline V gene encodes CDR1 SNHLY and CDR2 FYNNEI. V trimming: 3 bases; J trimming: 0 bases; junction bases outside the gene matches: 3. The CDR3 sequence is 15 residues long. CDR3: CASSENRGSTDTQYF. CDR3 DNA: TGTGCCAGCAGTGAGAACAGGGGAAGCACAGATACGCAGTATTTT.

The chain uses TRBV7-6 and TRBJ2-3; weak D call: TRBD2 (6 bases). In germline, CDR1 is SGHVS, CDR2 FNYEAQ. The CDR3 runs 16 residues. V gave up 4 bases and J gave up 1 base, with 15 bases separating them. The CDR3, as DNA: TGTGCCAGCAGCTCCCGCCGGGGGTCAGGCACAGATACGCAGTATTTT. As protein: CASSSRRGSGTDTQYF.

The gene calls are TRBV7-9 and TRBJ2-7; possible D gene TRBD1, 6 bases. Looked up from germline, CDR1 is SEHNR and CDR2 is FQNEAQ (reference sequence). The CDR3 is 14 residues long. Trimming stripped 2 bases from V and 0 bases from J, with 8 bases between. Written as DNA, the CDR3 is TGTGCCAGCAGCTTAACAGGGAACTCCTACGAGCAGTACTTC. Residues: CASSLTGNSYEQYF.

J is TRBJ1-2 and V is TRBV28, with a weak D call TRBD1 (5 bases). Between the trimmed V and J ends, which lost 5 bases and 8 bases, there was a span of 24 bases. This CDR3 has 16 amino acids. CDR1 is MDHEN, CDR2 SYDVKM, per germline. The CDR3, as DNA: TGTGCCAGCAGTCTCCCCGGGGGGTCGGGGCGGCTGGGCTACACCTTC. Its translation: CASSLPGGSGRLGYTF.

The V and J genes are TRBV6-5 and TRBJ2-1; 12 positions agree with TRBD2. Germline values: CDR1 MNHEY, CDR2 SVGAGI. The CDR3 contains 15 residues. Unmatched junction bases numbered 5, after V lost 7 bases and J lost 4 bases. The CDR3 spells CASKLAGGPYNEQFF. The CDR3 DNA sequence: TGTGCCAGCAAACTAGCGGGGGGCCCATACAATGAGCAGTTCTTC.

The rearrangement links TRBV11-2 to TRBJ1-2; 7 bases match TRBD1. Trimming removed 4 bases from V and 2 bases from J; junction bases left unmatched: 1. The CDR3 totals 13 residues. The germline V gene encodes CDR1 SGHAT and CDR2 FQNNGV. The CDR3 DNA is TGTGCCAGCAGCTCGGACAGGAACTATGGCTACACCTTC. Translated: CASSSDRNYGYTF.

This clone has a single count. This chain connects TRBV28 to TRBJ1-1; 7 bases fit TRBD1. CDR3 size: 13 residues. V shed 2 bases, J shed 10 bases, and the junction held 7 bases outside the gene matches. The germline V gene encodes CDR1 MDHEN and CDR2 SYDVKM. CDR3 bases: TGTGCCAGCAGTTTAAAGGGGGCCCGTGTAGCTTTCTTT. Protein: CASSLKGARVAFF.

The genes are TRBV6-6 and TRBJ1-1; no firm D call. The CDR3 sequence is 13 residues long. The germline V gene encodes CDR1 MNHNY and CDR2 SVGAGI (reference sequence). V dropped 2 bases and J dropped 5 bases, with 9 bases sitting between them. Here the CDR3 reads CASSYNSGTEAFF. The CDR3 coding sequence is TGTGCCAGCAGTTACAATTCAGGAACTGAAGCTTTCTTT.

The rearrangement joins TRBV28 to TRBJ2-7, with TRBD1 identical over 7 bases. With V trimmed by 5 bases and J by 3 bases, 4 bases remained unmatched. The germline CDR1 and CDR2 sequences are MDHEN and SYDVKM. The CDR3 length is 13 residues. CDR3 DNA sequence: TGTGCCAGCAGTCGTCCAGGGGGCTACGAGCAGTACTTC. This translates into CASSRPGGYEQYF. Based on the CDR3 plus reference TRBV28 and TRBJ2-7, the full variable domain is DVKVTQSSRYLVKRTGEKVFLECVQDMDHENMFWYRQDPGLGLRLIYFSYDVKMKEKGDIPEGYSVSREKKERFSLILESASTNQTSMYLCASSRPGGYEQYFGPGTRLTVT.

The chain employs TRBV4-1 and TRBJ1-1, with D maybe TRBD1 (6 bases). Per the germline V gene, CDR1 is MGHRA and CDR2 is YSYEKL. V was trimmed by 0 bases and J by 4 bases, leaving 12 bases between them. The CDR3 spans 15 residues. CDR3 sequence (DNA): TGCGCCAGCAGCCAAGAGGGAACCAGGGGCACTGAAGCTTTCTTT. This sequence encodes CASSQEGTRGTEAFF.

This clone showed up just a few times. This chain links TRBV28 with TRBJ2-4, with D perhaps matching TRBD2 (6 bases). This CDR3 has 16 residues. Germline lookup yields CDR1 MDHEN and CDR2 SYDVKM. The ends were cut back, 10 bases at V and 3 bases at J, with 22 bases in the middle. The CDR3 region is CATFLPASVGKNIQYF. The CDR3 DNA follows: TGTGCCACCTTCCTTCCGGCTAGCGTAGGCAAAAACATTCAGTACTTC.

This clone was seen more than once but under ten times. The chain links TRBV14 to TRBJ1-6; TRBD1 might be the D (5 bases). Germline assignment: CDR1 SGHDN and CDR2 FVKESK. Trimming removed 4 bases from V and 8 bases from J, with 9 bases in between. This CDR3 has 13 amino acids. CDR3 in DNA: TGTGCCAGCAGCCGACAGACGTATTCACCCCTCCACTTT. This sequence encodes CASSRQTYSPLHF.

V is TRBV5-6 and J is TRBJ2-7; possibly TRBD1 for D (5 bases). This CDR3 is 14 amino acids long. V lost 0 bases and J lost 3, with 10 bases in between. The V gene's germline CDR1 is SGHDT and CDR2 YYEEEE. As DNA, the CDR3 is TGTGCCAGCAGCTTGGTTGGCAGGGACTACGAGCAGTACTTC. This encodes CASSLVGRDYEQYF.